This T cell receptor beta chain stems from a study of cytotoxic CD8 clonotypes in ibrutinib-treated CLL. Study overall: Among patients, approximately 25 responded partially and 2 completely; approximately 14 then stayed remitted and 12 progressed after median about 74 months. General study results and limits: Samples from sustained-remission and progressing patients were taken at different times.

Deletions cut 6 bases from V and 3 bases from J, with 23 bases between. Germline CDR1 and CDR2: MDHEN and SYDVKM. The CDR3 loop spans 17 amino acids. As to this clone: The target antigen is unknown.

The planned depth of sequencing spanned 1 in 200,000 to 1 in 1 million T cells. Sequencing used immunoSEQ multiplex PCR; TCRdb keeps in-frame clones, though not all of them. The sample shows fewer than 400,000 clones, 67% of them seen only once. V usage is TRBV28 and J usage is TRBJ1-1; possibly TRBD1 for D (5 bases). This clonotype was obtained from a human donor with chronic lymphocytic leukemia. The specimen comprised PBMCs, sampled after 36 months of ibrutinib treatment. In nucleotides, the CDR3 is TGTGCCAGCAGCCGAAACTTTAATGAGGGGATGGACACTGAAGCTTTCTTT. Translation: CASSRNFNEGMDTEAFF. Looking up the rest from reference TRBV28 and TRBJ1-1 gives the full variable domain: DVKVTQSSRYLVKRTGEKVFLECVQDMDHENMFWYRQDPGLGLRLIYFSYDVKMKEKGDIPEGYSVSREKKERFSLILESASTNQTSMYLCASSRNFNEGMDTEAFFGQGTRLTVV.